Here is one T cell receptor beta chain with its context. The antigen is unknown. The sample belongs to a study of cytomegalovirus exposure and HLA in healthy donors. Looking at the study overall: Both the 100 to 150 validation repertoires and the roughly 700 first-cohort repertoires used the same platform, as reported by a later analysis.

The CDR3 consists of 15 residues. CDR1 is MNHNS, CDR2 SASEGT, per germline. Trimming pared 4 bases from V and 7 bases from J, leaving 16 bases between. Profiling relied on immunoSEQ multiplex PCR, and the TCRdb table lists in-frame clones only, not all of them. This sample has around 110,000 clones; roughly nine tenths occur once, and the top ten carry around 1.9%. Study-level results: It was confirmed in vitro that a few of the CMV-associated chains were specific for CMV antigens. Reported performance of the classifier showed diagnosis of cytomegalovirus status with high specificity and sensitivity.

The chain uses TRBV6-1 and TRBJ1-4, with D possibly being TRBD1 (6 bases). This sequence originates from a woman aged 18-29 years in good health and CMV-seropositive. Material for sequencing was PBMCs. The CDR3 DNA sequence: TGTGCCAGCAGTGGGGGGCCGGGGCGCGGTGAAAAACTGTTTTTT. Protein product: CASSGGPGRGEKLFF.